What follows are 30 T cell receptor beta chains derived from one specimen sequenced in a study of blood T cell repertoires in COVID-19. The protocol was immunoSEQ multiplex PCR, while the TCRdb copy is restricted to in-frame clones and leaves out a portion. The data contain about 270,000 clones, 85% to 90% of them singletons. Sequencing input: PBMCs or T cells enriched from blood (not recorded which). The source of these receptors is a woman aged 25-40 years with acute COVID-19.

This chain links TRBV5-5 with TRBJ2-2, with TRBD2 identical over 7 bases. CDR1 and CDR2 (germline): SGHKS, YYEKEE (reference sequence). The CDR3 totals 18 residues. V was clipped by 4 bases and J by 2 bases; unmatched bases: 14. The CDR3 reads CASSSDPSGGRNTGELFF. The CDR3 bases are TGTGCCAGCAGCAGCGATCCTAGCGGAGGGAGAAACACCGGGGAGCTGTTTTTT.

This chain connects TRBV9 to TRBJ2-7; 9 nucleotides align to TRBD2. V shed 5 bases and J 0 bases; nucleotides not matched to a gene: 6. CDR3 length equals 15 residues. CDR1 is SGDLS and CDR2 is YYNGEE in the germline V gene. CDR3 protein: CASSPTSGSSYEQYF. The CDR3 nucleotides are TGTGCCAGCAGTCCTACTAGCGGGTCCTCCTACGAGCAGTACTTC. The entire variable domain, with the rest obtained from reference TRBV9 and TRBJ2-7, is as follows: DSGVTQTPKHLITATGQRVTLRCSPRSGDLSVYWYQQSLDQGLQFLIQYYNGEERAKGNILERFSAQQFPDLHSELNLSSLELGDSALYFCASSPTSGSSYEQYFGPGTRLTVT.

V is TRBV6-2 or TRBV6-3 and J is TRBJ2-1, with D tentatively TRBD1 (6 bases). The ends were cut back, 5 bases at V and 4 bases at J, with 12 bases in the middle. CDR3 length: 14 amino acids. Germline V gene lookup returns CDR1 MNHEY and CDR2 SVGEGT. As DNA, the CDR3 is TGTGCCAGCAGTCAAGGGGGAAATTACAATGAGCAGTTCTTC. Protein: CASSQGGNYNEQFF.

V gene TRBV25-1 combines with J gene TRBJ2-7, with TRBD2 matching 8 bases. The J segment lost 4 bases and the V segment lost 1 base, leaving 9 bases of the junction unmatched. The CDR3 covers 16 residues. Germline lookup yields CDR1 MGHDK and CDR2 SYGVNS. The CDR3 DNA sequence: TGTGCCAGCAGTGAATGGGGACTAGACGGGAGATACGAGCAGTACTTC. Residues: CASSEWGLDGRYEQYF.

The V and J genes are TRBV10-3 and TRBJ2-1; D possibly corresponds to TRBD1 (5 bases). Looked up from germline, CDR1 is ENHRY and CDR2 is SYGVKD. The length of the CDR3 is 13 residues. V gave up 6 bases and J gave up 0 bases, with 6 bases separating them. The CDR3 sequence: CAIRDNSYNEQFF. In DNA form, the CDR3 reads TGTGCCATCAGGGACAACTCCTACAATGAGCAGTTCTTC.

This rearrangement joins TRBV7-9 to TRBJ2-7; maybe TRBD2 (6 bases). Germline CDR1 is SEHNR and CDR2 is FQNEAQ (reference sequence). The CDR3 loop spans 14 amino acids. Trimming shortened V by 1 base and J by 9 bases, and 16 bases separated the two germline ends. The DNA for the CDR3 is TGTGCCAGCAGCTTAGGGCAGCTTCTGGGAGGGCAGTACTTC. This codes for CASSLGQLLGGQYF.

In its sample, this clone was seen once. J is TRBJ1-5 and V is TRBV12-3 or TRBV12-4, with 7 positions matching TRBD1. After removal of 10 bases from V and 5 bases from J, the junction contained 8 bases not matched to a gene. This CDR3 has 13 residues. This chain's CDR3 is CAIGTASYQPQHF. The CDR3 DNA sequence: TGTGCCATCGGGACAGCGAGCTATCAGCCCCAGCATTTT.

This chain links TRBV3-1 (or the pseudogene TRBV3-2) with TRBJ2-3; 7 bases are shared with TRBD2. V lost 0 bases, J lost 3 bases, and 18 bases stayed unmatched. CDR1 and CDR2 (germline): LGHDT, YNNKEL (reference sequence). This CDR3 region has 20 residues. CDR3 nucleotide sequence: TGTGCCAGCAGCCAAGAAGGAAGGCGGGAGTGGGTGATGGAAACAGATACGCAGTATTTT. Protein: CASSQEGRREWVMETDTQYF.

The chain employs TRBV2 and TRBJ2-3; 10 positions match TRBD2. This CDR3 has 15 residues. With V trimmed by 7 bases and J by 4 bases, 8 bases remained unmatched. Germline lookup yields CDR1 SNHLY and CDR2 FYNNEI. The CDR3 sequence is CASTGLAGGPDTQYF. For the CDR3, the DNA is TGTGCCAGCACGGGGTTAGCGGGAGGACCAGATACGCAGTATTTT.

This chain connects TRBV29-1 to TRBJ1-3, with D maybe TRBD1 (6 bases). V was trimmed by 4 bases and J by 0 bases, leaving 10 bases between them. The CDR3 contains 14 residues. The germline V gene encodes CDR1 SQVTM and CDR2 ANQGSEA. DNA of the CDR3: TGCAGCGTTGGTCAGGACAGCTCTGGAAACACCATATATTTT. It is translated as CSVGQDSSGNTIYF.

The chain links TRBV2 to TRBJ1-4; D gene ambiguous. The germline V gene has CDR1 SNHLY and CDR2 FYNNEI. Trimming left V 4 bases short and J 0 bases short, with 6 bases between. This CDR3 comprises 14 residues. CDR3 in DNA: TGTGCCAGCAGTGCAGGTCCAACTAATGAAAAACTGTTTTTT. This encodes CASSAGPTNEKLFF. The complete variable domain, with remaining parts taken from reference TRBV2 and TRBJ1-4, reads EPEVTQTPSHQVTQMGQEVILRCVPISNHLYFYWYRQILGQKVEFLVSFYNNEISEKSEIFDDQFSVERPDGSNFTLKIRSTKLEDSAMYFCASSAGPTNEKLFFGSGTQLSVL.

The V and J genes are TRBV27 and TRBJ1-1; D is perhaps TRBD1 (6 bases). V gave up 7 bases and J gave up 3 bases, with 18 bases separating them. Germline CDR1 is MNHEY and CDR2 is SMNVEV (reference sequence). This CDR3 contains 15 residues. The CDR3 here is CASIRPGALDTEAFF. Written as DNA, the CDR3 is TGTGCCAGCATAAGGCCAGGGGCGTTGGACACTGAAGCTTTCTTT.

The chain carries TRBV18 and TRBJ1-1; D may be TRBD1 (6 bases). Germline values: CDR1 KGHSH, CDR2 LQKENI. V lost 3 bases, J lost 3 bases, and 11 bases lay in between. This CDR3 spans 14 amino acids. Written as DNA, the CDR3 is TGTGCCAGCTCACCTAGGGACACCCACACTGAAGCTTTCTTT. Protein product: CASSPRDTHTEAFF.

The chain joins TRBV28 to TRBJ1-1, with a possible D match to TRBD1 (6 bases). The CDR3 loop spans 14 amino acids. From germline, CDR1 is MDHEN and CDR2 SYDVKM. V shed 5 bases and J shed 10 bases, with 20 bases lying between them. The CDR3 coding sequence is TGTGCCAGCAGTGTACCTACAGGGTGGGAGGGAGCTTTCTTT. It specifies CASSVPTGWEGAFF.

CDR3 residues: CATSEAETHRELFF. In DNA form, the CDR3 reads TGTGCCACCAGTGAGGCGGAAACACACCGGGAGCTGTTTTTT. This chain joins TRBV24-1 and TRBJ2-2; D is unclear. The V end lost 4 bases, the J end lost 9 bases, and 14 bases lay between the germline ends. This CDR3 is built from 14 residues. CDR1 is KGHDR, CDR2 SFDVKD, per germline.

The chain combines TRBV14 with TRBJ1-5, with D perhaps matching TRBD1 (6 bases). The V and J ends lost 6 bases and 5 bases respectively, with 11 bases between them. The CDR3 covers 13 residues. Germline values: CDR1 SGHDN, CDR2 FVKESK. The CDR3 here is CASSGQSDQPQHF. CDR3 DNA sequence: TGTGCCAGCAGTGGACAGTCCGATCAGCCCCAGCATTTT.

The chain couples TRBV5-4 to TRBJ2-4; TRBD2 is a possible D gene (6 bases). V gave up 4 bases and J gave up 1 base, with 15 bases separating them. This CDR3 has 16 amino acids. The V gene's germline CDR1 is SGHNT and CDR2 YYREEE (reference sequence). The CDR3 protein is CASSKEGSRAKNIQYF. The CDR3 region has the DNA TGTGCCAGCAGCAAGGAGGGGAGTAGGGCCAAAAACATTCAGTACTTC.

This chain connects TRBV5-6 to TRBJ2-5; unclear D gene. This CDR3 spans 13 amino acids. Germline V CDR1 and CDR2: SGHDT, YYEEEE. Deletions cut 4 bases from V and 5 bases from J, with 12 bases between. The CDR3 nucleotides read TGTGCCAGCAGCCTAAGTCCCAAGGAGACCCAGTACTTC. This sequence encodes CASSLSPKETQYF. The complete variable domain, with remaining parts taken from reference TRBV5-6 and TRBJ2-5, reads DAGVTQSPTHLIKTRGQQVTLRCSPKSGHDTVSWYQQALGQGPQFIFQYYEEEERQRGNFPDRFSGHQFPNYSSELNVNALLLGDSALYLCASSLSPKETQYFGPGTRLLVL.

The chain joins TRBV6-5 to TRBJ2-7, with D possibly TRBD2 on 5 matching bases. V lost 6 bases to trimming and J lost 9 bases, with 12 bases between them. The V gene's germline CDR1 is MNHEY and CDR2 SVGAGI. The CDR3 runs 11 residues. CDR3 residues: CASSWAGGQYF. CDR3 DNA: TGTGCCAGCAGCTGGGCGGGCGGGCAGTACTTC.

The chain carries TRBV7-2 and TRBJ2-2, with 7 positions matching TRBD1. CDR1 and CDR2 (germline): SGHTA, FQGNSA. The CDR3 contains 17 residues. With V trimmed by 1 base and J by 2 bases, 7 bases remained unmatched. CDR3 region: CASSLVFGTVNTGELFF. In DNA form, the CDR3 reads TGTGCCAGCAGCTTAGTATTCGGGACAGTTAACACCGGGGAGCTGTTTTTT. Supplemented by reference TRBV7-2 and TRBJ2-2, the full variable domain reads GAGVSQSPSNKVTEKGKDVELRCDPISGHTALYWYRQSLGQGLEFLIYFQGNSAPDKSGLPSDRFSAERTGGSVSTLTIQRTQQEDSAVYLCASSLVFGTVNTGELFFGEGSRLTVL.

The DNA of the CDR3 is TGTGCCAGCAGCCCAGCCGGGGGAACGAACACCGGGGAGCTGTTTTTT. Protein product: CASSPAGGTNTGELFF. The rearrangement uses TRBV3-1 (or the pseudogene TRBV3-2) and TRBJ2-2; weak D call: TRBD2 (6 bases). The CDR3 loop spans 16 amino acids. The V gene's germline CDR1 is LGHDT and CDR2 YNNKEL (reference sequence). Trimming pared 4 bases from V and 0 bases from J, leaving 12 bases between.

V gene TRBV28 combines with J gene TRBJ2-2; 14 positions match TRBD2. From germline, CDR1 is MDHEN and CDR2 SYDVKM. This CDR3 is 20 amino acids long. V shed 3 bases and J 1 base; nucleotides not matched to a gene: 10. The CDR3 sequence is CASSFSGGTSGSWNTGELFF. Written as DNA, the CDR3 is TGTGCCAGCAGTTTTAGCGGGGGGACTAGCGGGAGTTGGAACACCGGGGAGCTGTTTTTT.

The V and J genes are TRBV19 and TRBJ2-7; 9 bases are a match to TRBD2. Germline lookup yields CDR1 LNHDA and CDR2 SQIVND (reference sequence). The CDR3 extends over 15 amino acids. J gave up 1 base and V 7 bases, and 8 bases lay outside the gene matches. CDR3 amino acids: CASTEVAGGSYEQYF. The CDR3 DNA reads TGTGCCAGTACCGAAGTGGCGGGAGGGTCCTACGAGCAGTACTTC.

This clone was observed a single time. V usage is TRBV11-3 and J usage is TRBJ2-1; 11 bases map to TRBD2. The junction had 5 bases not matched to a gene; V was cut back by 0 bases and J by 10 bases. Germline CDR1 and CDR2: SGHNT and YENEEA. CDR3 length: 15 residues. The CDR3 DNA sequence: TGTGCCAGCAGCTTAGAACTAGCGGGAGCAGGAGAGCAGTTCTTC. Its protein product is CASSLELAGAGEQFF.

This chain connects TRBV10-2 to TRBJ1-3; D is possibly TRBD1 (5 bases). CDR1 and CDR2 (germline): WSHSY, SAAADI. The V end lost 2 bases, the J end lost 4 bases, and 9 bases lay between the germline ends. The CDR3 spans 14 residues. The CDR3 spells CASSEDSQGNTIYF. For the CDR3, the DNA is TGCGCCAGCAGTGAGGACAGCCAAGGAAACACCATATATTTT.

The chain recombines TRBV4-1 with TRBJ1-1, with D uncertain. Trimming took 0 bases from V and 1 from J, leaving 9 bases between them. The CDR3 spans 15 residues. CDR1 is MGHRA and CDR2 is YSYEKL in the germline V gene. Here the CDR3 DNA reads TGCGCCAGCAGCCAAGACGGAGACCCGAACACTGAAGCTTTCTTT. Its translation: CASSQDGDPNTEAFF.

The chain recombines TRBV9 with TRBJ2-3, with D maybe TRBD2 (6 bases). Trimming cost V 3 bases and J 2 bases, with 7 bases left between them. The CDR3 spans 13 residues. Germline V lookup: CDR1 SGDLS, CDR2 YYNGEE. Here the CDR3 DNA reads TGTGCCAGCAGCGAGGGACTCACAGATACGCAGTATTTT. Translation gives CASSEGLTDTQYF.

This clone was counted a few times. The chain employs TRBV7-9 and TRBJ2-7; D is unresolved. The CDR3 sequence is 11 residues long. Germline V lookup: CDR1 SEHNR, CDR2 FQNEAQ (reference sequence). Trimming took 6 bases from V and 5 from J, leaving 8 bases between them. CDR3 amino acids: CASRGQDEQYF. The CDR3 DNA is TGTGCCAGCAGGGGCCAGGACGAGCAGTACTTC.

A few counts support this clone. V and J are TRBV9 and TRBJ1-6; D is unclear. CDR3 size: 16 residues. Between the trimmed V and J ends, which lost 0 bases and 4 bases, there was a span of 11 bases. CDR1 and CDR2 from the germline V gene are SGDLS and YYNGEE. The CDR3 DNA reads as TGTGCCAGCAGCGTAGCGGAGGCCCCATATAATTCACCCCTCCACTTT. The encoded protein is CASSVAEAPYNSPLHF.

The rearrangement joins TRBV5-8 to TRBJ2-2; 13 positions match TRBD2. The length of the CDR3 is 16 residues. CDR1 is SGHTS, CDR2 YDEGEE, per germline. Trimming cost V 2 bases and J 6 bases; bases outside gene matches: 4. CDR3 in DNA: TGTGCCAGCAGCTTCGGACTAGCGGGAGATGCCGGGGAGCTGTTTTTT. Translation gives CASSFGLAGDAGELFF.